The following is a T cell receptor (beta chain) sequence with its context. Its target is not known. Gene names refer to mouse genes. The read comes to an end 1 residue before the CDR3 does, leaving the germline J gene to fill in the end. This CDR3 has 13 amino acids. Trimming took 1 base from V and 4 from J, leaving 7 bases between them. Germline CDR1 NSHNY, CDR2 SYGAGN. These data originate in a study of tissue T cells after allogeneic stem cell transplantation. Findings of the study overall: Only a limited share of tissue TCRs appeared in blood or spleen. Alloreactivity or antigen specificity of tissue TCRs was not determined; some clones might be host cells.

Generated by immunoSEQ multiplex PCR, the TCRdb table keeps only in-frame clones and is missing some. The sample contains approximately 17,000 clones, around 70% of which appear only once. This TCR came from a female BALB/c mouse in good health. MHC haplotype of the strain: H2-d. This chain links TRBV13-1 with TRBJ2-5; D unclear. Sequenced sample: spleen. The CDR3 bases that were read are TGTGCCAGCAGTGATAAAACAAAAGACACCCAGTAC. Its translation is CASSDKTKDTQY. The CDR3 in full is CASSDKTKDTQYF.